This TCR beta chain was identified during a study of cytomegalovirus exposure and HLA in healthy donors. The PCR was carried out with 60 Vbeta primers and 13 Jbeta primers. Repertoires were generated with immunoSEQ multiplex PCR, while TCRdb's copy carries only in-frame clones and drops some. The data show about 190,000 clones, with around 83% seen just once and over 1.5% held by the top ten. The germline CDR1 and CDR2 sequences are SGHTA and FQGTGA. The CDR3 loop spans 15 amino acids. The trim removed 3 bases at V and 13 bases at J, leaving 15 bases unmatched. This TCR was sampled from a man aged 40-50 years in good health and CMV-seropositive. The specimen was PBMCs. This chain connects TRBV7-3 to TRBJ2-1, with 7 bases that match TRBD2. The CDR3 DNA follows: TGTGCCAGCAGCTTCAGCGGGACCACTTCGGAGGAACAGTTCTTC. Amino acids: CASSFSGTTSEEQFF.